These 24 T cell receptor beta chains came from one sample sequenced in a study of metastatic and nonmetastatic thyroid tumors. TCRdb re-called clones via MiXCR from the PCR reads. The repertoire consists of approximately 7,700 clones, with less than 35% occurring once and the leading ten covering just under 30%. Until they underwent thyroid surgery, no patient had received any treatment. Sequenced input: tumor tissue. The receptors originated from a female donor with papillary thyroid cancer or a benign thyroid nodule (not recorded which). Some clones in this sample may be carry-over from other donors' samples.

In this sample, this clone turned up a few times. The gene calls are TRBV19 and TRBJ1-1; perhaps TRBD1 as D (5 bases). V shed 4 bases and J shed 5 bases, with 14 bases lying between them. The CDR3 is 14 residues long. Germline CDR1 reads LNHDA; CDR2 reads SQIVND (reference sequence). The CDR3 nucleotides read TGTGCCAGTAGTAATGCGCTCAGGGAGACTGAAGCTTTCTTT. Translating gives CASSNALRETEAFF.

CDR3 in DNA: TGCGCCAGCAGCTCGATACTAGATTCTAAAAACATTCAGTACTTC. This translates into CASSSILDSKNIQYF. The chain carries TRBV5-1 and TRBJ2-4; the D gene is possibly TRBD2 (5 bases). Between the trimmed V and J ends, which lost 3 bases and 4 bases, there was a span of 14 bases. CDR3 size: 15 residues. Germline CDR1 is SGHRS and CDR2 is YFSETQ.

The rearrangement uses TRBV20-1 and TRBJ1-1; D unresolved. Trimming pared 3 bases from V and 8 bases from J, leaving 16 bases between. Per the germline V gene, CDR1 is DFQATT and CDR2 is SNEGSKA (reference sequence). This CDR3 is built from 13 residues. In DNA, the CDR3 is TGCAGTGCTAGTTTTGGCCTGGAGGCAGAAGCTTTCTTT. Its protein is CSASFGLEAEAFF.

This clone showed up just a few times. This chain uses TRBV25-1 with TRBJ2-7; 10 nucleotides match TRBD2. V lost 6 bases, J lost 2 bases, and 7 bases stayed unmatched. The CDR3 totals 15 residues. CDR1 and CDR2 from the germline V gene are MGHDK and SYGVNS. In nucleotides, the CDR3 is TGTGCCAGCAGCTTAGGACTAGCGGTTACCTACGAGCAGTACTTC. Protein sequence: CASSLGLAVTYEQYF.

DNA of the CDR3: TGCAGTGCCAGCCGCGGGGGGTTTCTCACAGATACGCAGTATTTT. It specifies CSASRGGFLTDTQYF. This chain connects TRBV20-1 to TRBJ2-3; the match to TRBD2 covers 8 bases. The CDR3 has 15 residues. V trimming: 6 bases; J trimming: 2 bases; junction bases outside the gene matches: 10. The germline gives CDR1 DFQATT, CDR2 SNEGSKA (reference sequence).

In this sample, this clone turned up a few times. The J gene is TRBJ2-1, the V gene TRBV5-1; 7 nucleotides agree with TRBD2. This CDR3 has 16 residues. J lost 6 bases, V lost 0 bases, and 9 bases had no gene match. Germline V CDR1 and CDR2: SGHRS, YFSETQ. In DNA, the CDR3 is TGCGCCAGCAGCTTGGAATTAAGCGGGAACTTCAATGAGCAGTTCTTC. Translated: CASSLELSGNFNEQFF.

The gene calls are TRBV2 and TRBJ2-5; tentatively, D is TRBD2 (6 bases). V lost 3 bases and J 4 bases, leaving 12 bases between the germline ends. The germline V gene has CDR1 SNHLY and CDR2 FYNNEI. This CDR3 contains 14 residues. As DNA, the CDR3 is TGTGCCAGCAGTGATGCGGGAATTGGAGAGACCCAGTACTTC. Its translation is CASSDAGIGETQYF.

The gene calls are TRBV2 and TRBJ2-7; D gene ambiguous. Trimming left V 4 bases short and J 7 bases short, with 17 bases between. The germline V gene has CDR1 SNHLY and CDR2 FYNNEI. The CDR3 has 14 amino acids. This CDR3 reads CASSVPPKTQEQYF. The CDR3, as DNA: TGTGCCAGCAGTGTCCCACCAAAGACCCAAGAGCAGTACTTC.

This clone is judged medium-sized (0.01 to 0.1%). The gene calls are TRBV12-3 or TRBV12-4 and TRBJ2-1, with 15 positions matching TRBD2. The CDR3 has 14 amino acids. The J segment lost 15 bases and the V segment lost 5 bases, leaving 8 bases of the junction unmatched. CDR3 protein: CASSPGTSGGSAFF. The CDR3 coding sequence is TGTGCCAGCAGTCCCGGGACTAGCGGGGGGTCGGCGTTCTTC.

With regard to this clone: Germline and junction disagree at one end, which may indicate a read error. The identical CDR3 is also encoded by other nucleotide sequences in the sample. The CDR3 nucleotides are TGCGCCAGCAGCCAAGAGGGGGGACGCCCAGGGAACACTGAAGCTTTCTTT. It codes for CASSQEGGRPGNTEAFF. This chain uses TRBV14 with TRBJ1-1; maybe TRBD1 (6 bases). Germline assignment: CDR1 SGHDN and CDR2 FVKESK. CDR3 length equals 17 residues.

This clone was observed a handful of times. This chain uses TRBV27 with TRBJ2-3; D is uncertain. Germline V CDR1 and CDR2: MNHEY, SMNVEV (reference sequence). The CDR3 is 13 amino acids. The germline V and J ends were trimmed by 6 bases and 0 bases, with 7 bases remaining between them. CDR3 sequence: CASSRSSTDTQYF. The CDR3 bases are TGTGCCAGCAGCCGGTCCAGCACAGATACGCAGTATTTT.

The V and J genes are TRBV20-1 and TRBJ2-1; TRBD2 is a possible D gene (5 bases). This CDR3 spans 18 amino acids. Trimming shortened V by 3 bases and J by 4 bases, and 25 bases separated the two germline ends. CDR1 and CDR2 from the germline V gene are DFQATT and SNEGSKA (reference sequence). For the CDR3, the DNA is TGCAGTGCTAGCATAGGCGGTAGCGTGGGCTCCCGGTACAATGAGCAGTTCTTC. It codes for CSASIGGSVGSRYNEQFF.

Comments on this clone: Without the conserved terminal phenylalanine or tryptophan, this CDR3 likely stems from a read error. V usage is TRBV6-4 and J usage is TRBJ2-2; D unclear. The CDR3 is made up of 13 amino acids. Germline V lookup: CDR1 MRHNA, CDR2 SNTAGT. V lost 4 bases to trimming and J lost 4 bases, with 7 bases between them. CDR3 in amino acids: CASSAAITGELFC. CDR3 bases: TGTGCCAGCAGTGCAGCGATCACCGGGGAGCTGTTTTGT.

This rearrangement joins TRBV24-1 to TRBJ2-1, with 8 bases identical to TRBD2. This CDR3 region has 12 residues. J lost 8 bases, V lost 7 bases, and 3 bases had no gene match. Germline V gene sequence: CDR1 KGHDR, CDR2 SFDVKD. The CDR3 sequence is CATSRGGDEQFF. CDR3 DNA sequence: TGTGCCACCAGCCGGGGGGGCGATGAGCAGTTCTTC.

The chain couples TRBV7-9 to TRBJ2-7; 8 bases are a match to TRBD1. This CDR3 is 15 amino acids long. V shed 3 bases, J shed 3 bases, and the junction held 7 bases outside the gene matches. Per the germline V gene, CDR1 is SEHNR and CDR2 is FQNEAQ (reference sequence). CDR3 protein: CASSLAVGTGYEQYF. In nucleotides, the CDR3 is TGTGCCAGCAGCTTGGCCGTGGGGACAGGCTACGAGCAGTACTTC.

The V gene is TRBV18, the J gene TRBJ2-5, with D possibly being TRBD2 (6 bases). In germline, CDR1 is KGHSH, CDR2 LQKENI. With 3 bases removed from V and 1 base from J, the gap between germline ends came to 15 bases. There are 16 residues in the CDR3. The CDR3 loop reads CASSPPRSSAQETQYF. The CDR3 bases are TGTGCCAGCTCACCCCCGAGGTCTAGCGCCCAAGAGACCCAGTACTTC. Variable domain in full (rest from reference TRBV18 and TRBJ2-5): NAGVMQNPRHLVRRRGQEARLRCSPMKGHSHVYWYRQLPEEGLKFMVYLQKENIIDESGMPKERFSAEFPKEGPSILRIQQVVRGDSAAYFCASSPPRSSAQETQYFGPGTRLLVL.

This clone came up a few times. The genes are TRBV7-6 and TRBJ2-2, with 7 nucleotides matching TRBD2. CDR1 is SGHVS and CDR2 is FNYEAQ in the germline V gene. CDR3 length equals 15 residues. The V and J ends lost 1 base and 6 bases, in that order; junction bases with no gene match: 5. Here the CDR3 reads CASSLGVAGAGELFF. CDR3 in DNA: TGTGCCAGCAGCTTAGGAGTGGCGGGGGCCGGGGAGCTGTTTTTT.

The chain recombines TRBV6-2 or TRBV6-3 with TRBJ2-3, with D possibly being TRBD2 (6 bases). This CDR3 has 13 residues. CDR1 and CDR2 from the germline V gene are MNHEY and SVGEGT. Trimming pared 2 bases from V and 3 bases from J, leaving 6 bases between. CDR3 nucleotide sequence: TGTGCCAGCAGTTACCGGGAGACAGATACGCAGTATTTT. It is translated as CASSYRETDTQYF.

This clone was seen a few times. V gene TRBV20-1 combines with J gene TRBJ1-4, with 7 bases that match TRBD1. The CDR3 runs 15 residues. The junction had 11 bases not matched to a gene; V was cut back by 6 bases and J by 4 bases. The germline V gene has CDR1 DFQATT and CDR2 SNEGSKA (reference sequence). The CDR3 sequence: CSASSPGQYNEKLFF. The CDR3 DNA sequence: TGCAGTGCCTCGTCCCCGGGACAGTATAATGAAAAACTGTTTTTT.

Of note for this clone: The junction differs from germline at one of its ends, possibly a read error. The CDR3: CSATPGQSYDSPLHF. The CDR3 DNA reads TGCAGTGCTACCCCGGGACAGTCCTATGATTCACCCCTCCACTTT. This chain links TRBV20-1 with TRBJ1-6, with 7 bases that match TRBD1. The germline V gene has CDR1 DFQATT and CDR2 SNEGSKA (reference sequence). This CDR3 region has 15 residues.

This sequence joins TRBV6-1 and TRBJ2-5; TRBD1 is a possible D gene (5 bases). Between the trimmed V and J ends, which lost 5 bases and 5 bases, there was a span of 15 bases. The CDR3 loop spans 14 amino acids. Looked up from germline, CDR1 is MNHNS and CDR2 is SASEGT. The DNA for the CDR3 is TGTGCCAGCAGTAACCAGGGCGAGAGCGAGACCCAGTACTTC. Residues: CASSNQGESETQYF.

The CDR3 is CASSYTAGAAGNTIYF. CDR3 coding DNA: TGTGCCAGCAGCTACACCGCGGGGGCGGCGGGAAACACCATATATTTT. This chain connects TRBV11-2 to TRBJ1-3, with D perhaps matching TRBD1 (6 bases). The V and J ends lost 4 bases and 4 bases respectively, with 17 bases between them. This CDR3 contains 16 residues. CDR1 and CDR2 from the germline V gene are SGHAT and FQNNGV.

The chain recombines TRBV20-1 with TRBJ1-3, with D unresolved. V lost 0 bases and J 0 bases, leaving 9 bases between the germline ends. CDR1 and CDR2 from the germline V gene are DFQATT and SNEGSKA (reference sequence). This CDR3 is built from 15 residues. The CDR3 sequence: CSARDHSGSGNTIYF. The CDR3, as DNA: TGCAGTGCTAGAGATCACAGTGGCTCTGGAAACACCATATATTTT.

Only a few counts were recorded for this clone. The DNA of the CDR3 is TGTGCCAGCTCCCTAGGACAAGTTGGGTACGAGCAGTACTTC. Residues: CASSLGQVGYEQYF. V and J are TRBV6-1 and TRBJ2-7; D possibly corresponds to TRBD1 (5 bases). V lost 8 bases and J 4 bases, leaving 18 bases between the germline ends. There are 14 residues in the CDR3. The germline gives CDR1 MNHNS, CDR2 SASEGT.